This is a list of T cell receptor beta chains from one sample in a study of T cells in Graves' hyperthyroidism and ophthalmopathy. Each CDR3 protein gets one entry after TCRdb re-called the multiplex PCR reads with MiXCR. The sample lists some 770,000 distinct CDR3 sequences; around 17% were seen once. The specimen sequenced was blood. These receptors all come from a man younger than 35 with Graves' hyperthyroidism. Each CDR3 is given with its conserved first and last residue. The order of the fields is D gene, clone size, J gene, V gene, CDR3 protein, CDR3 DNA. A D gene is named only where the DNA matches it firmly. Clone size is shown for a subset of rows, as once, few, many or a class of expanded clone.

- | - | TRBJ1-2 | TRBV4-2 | CASSSRWVLHYGYTF | TGTGCCAGCAGCTCGCGATGGGTCCTTCACTATGGCTACACCTTC
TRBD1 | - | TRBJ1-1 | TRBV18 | CASSLWDRTSTEAFF | TGTGCCAGCTCACTTTGGGACAGGACAAGCACTGAAGCTTTCTTT
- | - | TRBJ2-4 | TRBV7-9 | CASSLSQAGNIQYF | TGTGCCAGCAGCTTATCGCAGGCCGGGAACATTCAGTACTTC
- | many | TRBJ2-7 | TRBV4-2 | CASSQDPTGGYEQYF | TGTGCCAGCAGCCAAGATCCGACTGGGGGCTACGAGCAGTACTTC
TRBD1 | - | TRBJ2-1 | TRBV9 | CASSYLTGPSYNEQFF | TGTGCCAGCAGCTACCTGACAGGGCCCTCCTACAATGAGCAGTTCTTC
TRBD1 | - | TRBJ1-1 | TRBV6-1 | CASSQGADTEAFF | TGTGCCAGCAGTCAGGGGGCGGACACTGAAGCTTTCTTT
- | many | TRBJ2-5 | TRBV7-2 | CASSFSGGGETQYF | TGTGCCAGCAGCTTCTCGGGTGGGGGGGAGACCCAGTACTTC
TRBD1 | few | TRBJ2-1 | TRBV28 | CASSGTGAADNEQFF | TGTGCCAGCAGTGGGACAGGGGCGGCGGACAATGAGCAGTTCTTC
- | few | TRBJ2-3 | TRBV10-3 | CAISDRRDTLTDTQYF | TGTGCCATCAGTGATCGCCGGGACACTCTCACAGATACGCAGTATTTT
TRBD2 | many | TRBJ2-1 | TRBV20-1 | CSARALAGGPDYNEQFF | TGCAGTGCTAGAGCCCTAGCGGGAGGGCCTGACTACAATGAGCAGTTCTTC
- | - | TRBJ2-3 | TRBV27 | CASSRDIASSTGTQYF | TGTGCCAGCAGCCGGGACATTGCCTCTAGCACAGGTACGCAGTATTTT
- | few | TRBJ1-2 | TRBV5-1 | CASSLQGFAPNYGYTF | TGCGCCAGCAGCCTTCAGGGATTCGCTCCAAACTATGGCTACACCTTC
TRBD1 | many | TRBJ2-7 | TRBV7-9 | CASSSPGQGVHEQYF | TGTGCCAGCAGCTCCCCGGGACAGGGGGTCCACGAGCAGTACTTC
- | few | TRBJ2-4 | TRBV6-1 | CASRRAQGPGGKNIQYF | TGTGCCAGCAGGCGAGCCCAGGGCCCTGGGGGCAAAAACATTCAGTACTTC
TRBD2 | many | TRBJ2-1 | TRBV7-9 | CARAERENNEQFF | TGTGCCAGGGCCGAGCGGGAGAACAATGAGCAGTTCTTC
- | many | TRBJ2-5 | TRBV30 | CAWSVTAHGETQYF | TGTGCCTGGAGTGTCACAGCCCACGGGGAGACCCAGTACTTC
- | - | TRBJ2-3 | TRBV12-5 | CASGLYAGSPDTQYF | TGTGCTAGTGGTTTGTATGCGGGGAGCCCAGATACGCAGTATTTT
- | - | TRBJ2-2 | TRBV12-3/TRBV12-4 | CASRLGGNTGELFF | TGTGCCAGCAGGTTAGGTGGGAACACCGGGGAGCTGTTTTTT